A single sample gave rise to the 8 T cell receptor beta chains below, sequenced in a study of OX40 agonist ivuxolimab in advanced cancers. Sequencing used immunoSEQ multiplex PCR; TCRdb keeps in-frame clones, though not all of them. Of fewer than 75,000 clones in the sample, 80% to 90% were seen once. The specimen was CD4+ or CD8+ T cells sorted from blood, collected in a trial of the OX40 agonist ivuxolimab. All receptors derive from an adult with an advanced solid tumor such as melanoma, head and neck, liver or kidney cancer.

The chain has TRBV6-5 and TRBJ2-3; 9 nucleotides line up with TRBD1. With 6 bases clipped from V and 5 bases from J, the junction kept 6 bases outside the gene matches. The CDR3 loop spans 14 amino acids. CDR1 and CDR2 (germline): MNHEY, SVGAGI. CDR3 coding DNA: TGTGCCAGCAGACAACAGGGGGCAGGAGATACGCAGTATTTT. Protein: CASRQQGAGDTQYF.

This chain connects TRBV5-4 to TRBJ1-2; the D gene is possibly TRBD1 (5 bases). This CDR3 spans 15 amino acids. Deletions cut 0 bases from V and 1 base from J, with 10 bases between. Germline-derived CDR1 and CDR2 are SGHNT and YYREEE (reference sequence). CDR3 nucleotides: TGTGCCAGCAGCTTGGAGGGACGCTTTAACTATGGCTACACCTTC. This sequence encodes CASSLEGRFNYGYTF.

The genes are TRBV18 and TRBJ2-5, with D unclear. In germline, CDR1 is KGHSH, CDR2 LQKENI. V was shortened by 0 bases and J by 5 bases, with 4 bases between the two germline ends. CDR3 length: 12 amino acids. CDR3 sequence: CASSPPAETQYF. In DNA form, the CDR3 reads TGTGCCAGCTCACCACCGGCTGAGACCCAGTACTTC.

This clone was seen once. V is TRBV7-6 and J is TRBJ2-5; D unresolved. V was cut by 3 bases and J by 0 bases, with 8 bases left in between. Germline CDR1 reads SGHVS; CDR2 reads FNYEAQ. The CDR3 consists of 14 residues. The CDR3 DNA is TGTGCCAGCAGCTTGGTGACGGACCAAGAGACCCAGTACTTC. Translated: CASSLVTDQETQYF. The whole variable domain, filled in from reference TRBV7-6 and TRBJ2-5, reads GAGVSQSPRYKVTKRGQDVALRCDPISGHVSLYWYRQALGQGPEFLTYFNYEAQQDKSGLPNDRFSAERPEGSISTLTIQRTEQRDSAMYRCASSLVTDQETQYFGPGTRLLVL.

The CDR3 nucleotides are TGTGCCAGCAGCCGGGGGCGAGAGAACACTGAAGCTTTCTTT. Its translation is CASSRGRENTEAFF. The chain couples TRBV5-8 to TRBJ1-1; possible D gene TRBD1, 6 bases. The germline V gene encodes CDR1 SGHTS and CDR2 YDEGEE. This CDR3 is built from 14 residues. With 4 bases removed from V and 1 base from J, the gap between germline ends came to 11 bases.

This chain connects TRBV18 to TRBJ1-4, with D possibly matching TRBD1 (5 bases). Per germline, CDR1 KGHSH and CDR2 LQKENI. Between the trimmed V and J ends, which lost 1 base and 3 bases, there was a span of 12 bases. CDR3 size: 16 residues. CDR3 bases: TGTGCCAGCTCACCACGAGGGGCGGGAGCTAATGAAAAACTGTTTTTT. The encoded protein is CASSPRGAGANEKLFF.

The DNA of the CDR3 is TGTGCCAGCTCACCGAGAGATACGCAGTATTTT. It is translated as CASSPRDTQYF. The chain employs TRBV18 and TRBJ2-3, with D hard to call. This CDR3 has 11 amino acids. The V end was cut by 3 bases, the J end by 5 bases, with 3 bases between. Per germline, CDR1 KGHSH and CDR2 LQKENI.

The gene calls are TRBV4-3 and TRBJ2-7, with 9 bases identical to TRBD2. The CDR3 is 16 amino acids. The trim removed 0 bases at V and 2 bases at J, leaving 5 bases unmatched. Germline lookup yields CDR1 LGHNA and CDR2 YSLEER. This CDR3 reads CASSQELAGSTYEQYF. CDR3 sequence (DNA): TGCGCCAGCAGCCAAGAGCTAGCGGGAAGCACCTACGAGCAGTACTTC.